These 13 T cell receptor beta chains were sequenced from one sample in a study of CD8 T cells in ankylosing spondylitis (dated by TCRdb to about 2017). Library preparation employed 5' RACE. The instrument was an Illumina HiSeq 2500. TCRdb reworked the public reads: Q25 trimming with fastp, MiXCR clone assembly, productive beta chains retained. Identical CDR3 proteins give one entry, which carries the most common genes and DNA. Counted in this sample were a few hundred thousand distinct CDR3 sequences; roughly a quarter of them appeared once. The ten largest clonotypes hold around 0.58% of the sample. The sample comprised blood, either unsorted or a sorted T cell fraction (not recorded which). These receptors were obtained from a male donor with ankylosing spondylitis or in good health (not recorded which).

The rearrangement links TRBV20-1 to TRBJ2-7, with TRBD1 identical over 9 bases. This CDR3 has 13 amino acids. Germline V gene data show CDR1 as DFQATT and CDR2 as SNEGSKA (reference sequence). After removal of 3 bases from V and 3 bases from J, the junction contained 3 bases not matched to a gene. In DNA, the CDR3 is TGCAGTGCTAGGACAGGGGGGATCTACGAGCAGTACTTC. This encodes CSARTGGIYEQYF.

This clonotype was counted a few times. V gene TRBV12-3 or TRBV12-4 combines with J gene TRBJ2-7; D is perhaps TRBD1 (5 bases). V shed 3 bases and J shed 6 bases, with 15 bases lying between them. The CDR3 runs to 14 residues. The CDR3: CASSLTDVLVEQYF. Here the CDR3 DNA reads TGTGCCAGCAGTTTGACAGATGTACTTGTCGAGCAGTACTTC.

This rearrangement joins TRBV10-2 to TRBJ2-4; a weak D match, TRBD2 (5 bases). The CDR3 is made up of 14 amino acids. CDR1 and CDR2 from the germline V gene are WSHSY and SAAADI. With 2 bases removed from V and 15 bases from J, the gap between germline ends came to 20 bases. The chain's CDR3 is CASSENWAGPAPYF. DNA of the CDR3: TGCGCCAGCAGTGAGAATTGGGCGGGTCCGGCCCCGTACTTC.

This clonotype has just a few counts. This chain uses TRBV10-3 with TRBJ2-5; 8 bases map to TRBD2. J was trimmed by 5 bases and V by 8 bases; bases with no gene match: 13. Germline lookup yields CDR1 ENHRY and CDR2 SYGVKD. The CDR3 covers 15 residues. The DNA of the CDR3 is TGTGCCATCGCTCGGGGGACTAGTGGAGAGGAGACCCAGTACTTC. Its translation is CAIARGTSGEETQYF.

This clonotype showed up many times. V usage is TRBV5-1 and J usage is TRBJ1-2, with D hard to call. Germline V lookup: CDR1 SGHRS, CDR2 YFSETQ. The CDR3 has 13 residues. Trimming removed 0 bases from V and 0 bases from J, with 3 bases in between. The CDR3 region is CASSLGPNYGYTF. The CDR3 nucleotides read TGCGCCAGCAGCTTGGGGCCTAACTATGGCTACACCTTC.

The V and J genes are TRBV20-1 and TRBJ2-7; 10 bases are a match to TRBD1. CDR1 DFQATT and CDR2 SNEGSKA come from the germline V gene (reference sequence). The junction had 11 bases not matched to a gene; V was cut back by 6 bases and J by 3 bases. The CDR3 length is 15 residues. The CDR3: CSALALDRGVYEQYF. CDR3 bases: TGCAGTGCCCTCGCCTTGGACAGGGGGGTCTACGAGCAGTACTTC.

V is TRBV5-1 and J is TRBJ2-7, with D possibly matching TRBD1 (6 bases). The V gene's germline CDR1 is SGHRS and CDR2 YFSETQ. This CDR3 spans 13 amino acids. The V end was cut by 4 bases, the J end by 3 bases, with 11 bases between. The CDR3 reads CASSRDTYYEQYF. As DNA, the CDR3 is TGCGCCAGCAGCAGGGACACCTACTACGAGCAGTACTTC.

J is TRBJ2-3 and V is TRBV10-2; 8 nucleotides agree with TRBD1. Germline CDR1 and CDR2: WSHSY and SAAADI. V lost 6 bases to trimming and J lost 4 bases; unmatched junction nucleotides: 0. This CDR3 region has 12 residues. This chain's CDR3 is CASRGQADTQYF. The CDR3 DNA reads TGCGCCAGCAGGGGACAGGCAGATACGCAGTATTTT.

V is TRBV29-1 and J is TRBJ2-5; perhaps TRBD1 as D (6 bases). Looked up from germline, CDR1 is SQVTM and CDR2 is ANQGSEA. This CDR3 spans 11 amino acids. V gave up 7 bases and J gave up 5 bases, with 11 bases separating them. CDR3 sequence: CSAQGWETQYF. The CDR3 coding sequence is TGCAGCGCACAGGGTTGGGAGACCCAGTACTTC.

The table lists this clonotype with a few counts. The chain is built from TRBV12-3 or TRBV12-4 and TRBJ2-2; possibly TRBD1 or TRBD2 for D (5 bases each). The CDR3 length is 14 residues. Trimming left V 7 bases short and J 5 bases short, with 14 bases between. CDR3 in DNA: TGTGCCAGCACCCAGGGCCCGGGGACCGGGGAGCTGTTTTTT. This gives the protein CASTQGPGTGELFF.

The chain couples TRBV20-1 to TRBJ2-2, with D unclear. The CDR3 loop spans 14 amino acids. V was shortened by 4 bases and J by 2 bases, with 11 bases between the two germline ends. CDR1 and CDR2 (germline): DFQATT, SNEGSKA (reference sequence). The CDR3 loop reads CSAIPGRNTGELFF. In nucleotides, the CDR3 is TGCAGTGCTATCCCCGGCAGAAACACCGGGGAGCTGTTTTTT.

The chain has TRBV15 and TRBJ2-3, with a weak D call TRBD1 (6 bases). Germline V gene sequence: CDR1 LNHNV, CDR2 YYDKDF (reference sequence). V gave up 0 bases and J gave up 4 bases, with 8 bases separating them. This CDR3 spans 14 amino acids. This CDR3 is CATSREQGPDTQYF. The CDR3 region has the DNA TGTGCCACCAGCAGAGAACAGGGCCCAGATACGCAGTATTTT.

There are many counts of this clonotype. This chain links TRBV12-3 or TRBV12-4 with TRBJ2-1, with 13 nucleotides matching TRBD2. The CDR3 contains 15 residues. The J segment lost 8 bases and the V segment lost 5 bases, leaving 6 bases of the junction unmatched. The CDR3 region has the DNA TGTGCCAGCAGTGTGGGACTAGCGGGGCGGGATGAGCAGTTCTTC. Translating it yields CASSVGLAGRDEQFF.